This TCR beta chain was identified during a study of Ad26.COV2.S vaccination and SARS-CoV-2 variants (dated by TCRdb to the early 2020s). About the investigation overall: Vaccine-arm donors came from COV1001, a multicentre, randomized, double-blind, placebo-controlled phase I-IIa trial of Ad26.COV2.S in healthy adults. A total of about 30 samples were included in the TCR-sequenced set, comprising roughly 19 Ad26.COV2.S vaccine recipients, 5 placebo recipients and 8 SARS-CoV-2 convalescent individuals. Trial participants were randomized into five groups of five: low-dose or high-dose Ad26.COV2.S given once or twice, or placebo on both occasions. Ad26.COV2.S was administered intramuscularly at a dose of 5x10^10 or 1x10^11 viral particles, either as one shot or as two shots given 56 days apart. Blinding of investigators to trial group allocation was maintained during experiments and outcome assessment. Sequencing of the TCRbeta repertoire served to evaluate the specificity and breadth of SARS-CoV-2-reactive T cell receptors following Ad26.COV2.S vaccination. Study-wide findings and limitations: Comparable non-spike TCR breadth was observed between vaccine and placebo recipients, consistent with only spike being contained in the vaccine. The authors noted that the TCR breadth and depth analyses may have underestimated total T cell responses. After vaccination, substantial breadth of spike-specific CD8+ and CD4+ T cell responses was reported. Compared with placebo recipients, Ad26.COV2.S recipients showed higher spike-specific TCR breadth (P = 0.0014). The study was not powered to compare responses between vaccine doses or regimens.

TCRbeta CDR3 regions were sequenced with the immunoSEQ Assay. After extraction, genomic DNA underwent amplification by bias-controlled multiplex PCR, followed by high-throughput sequencing. The authors' analysis ran thus. Collapsing and filtering of sequences were performed to quantify the absolute abundance of each unique TCRbeta CDR3 region. T cell fraction was estimated by normalizing TCRbeta template counts to usable DNA, with usable DNA measured through amplification of reference genes found in all nucleated cells. Repertoire TCRs were annotated as SARS-CoV-2-specific by exact matching of V gene, CDR3 amino acid sequence and J gene to a known reactive TCR set. The reference SARS-CoV-2 TCR set came from MIRA and was filtered for enrichment in COVID-19-positive ImmuneCODE repertoires, removing public or cross-reactive TCRs. Based on the MIRA antigens, annotated TCRs were further analysed at the level of specific ORF or position within ORF. Breadth was defined as annotated unique rearrangements over total unique productive rearrangements; depth was the summed frequency of those rearrangements. Group comparisons of TCR breadth used two-sided Wilcoxon rank-sum tests. The source is immuneACCESS, and TCRdb retained only in-frame sequences with V and J called. Part of the clones is not carried over; for the studies checked, unresolved V genes explain less than half of this, and the remainder is unexplained. The V and J calls and clone size were taken over from that table, and D and trimming were inferred from the DNA. A total of some 390,000 clones appear in this sample, approximately 90% of them only once. 3.5% of the sample goes to the ten largest clones.

Details on this clone: The antigen it binds to is not known. No clone much larger than this one lies a single base away; base qualities are absent.

Explained via the paper, the treatment or condition label denotes: some 20 received Ad26.COV2.S at low or high dose, single or two shots; about 5 received placebo; per-sample allocation not given. For vaccine and placebo recipients, repertoires were sequenced using samples collected on day 63 after the first injection. In Cohort 1b, more than 20 adults aged 18-55 years were enrolled at a single site in Boston, USA, between 29 July and 7 August 2020. Ad26.COV2.S was a replication-incompetent adenovirus type 26 vector that expressed a prefusion-stabilized SARS-CoV-2 spike protein derived from the original Wuhan strain. CDR1 and CDR2 (ENHRY, SYGVKD) derive from the germline V gene. V drops 6 bases and J drops 1 base, leaving 10 bases in between. The CDR3 holds 14 amino acids from the cysteine to the phenylalanine. Here the CDR3 DNA is all that survives: 42 bases in frame from base 1.

This receptor was taken from a person aged 18 to 59 who received the Ad26.COV2.S COVID-19 vaccine or a placebo. This material consisted of peripheral blood, taken in a trial of Ad26.COV2.S vaccine versus placebo. The sequence is built from TRBV10-3 and TRBJ2-1; no D gene can be assigned with confidence. The bases are TGTGCCATCAGCCGAACGGATTCCTACAATGAGCAGTTCTTC. Its amino acids are CAISRTDSYNEQFF.